The present T cell receptor beta chain was sequenced within a study of T cell repertoires in aging, cancer and after chemotherapy. Study-level information: Pre- and post-chemotherapy samples were paired from glioblastoma patients treated with temozolomide-based therapy. Findings of the study overall: In healthy donors, age-related TCR diversity loss mainly reflected lost richness. Across the chemotherapy interval, each cancer cohort showed higher median generation probability, suggesting thymic rebound.

In the case of this clonotype: As yet, its antigen is unknown.

TRB rearrangements spanning V, D and J were amplified using mixed TRB-A/B primers. TCRdb re-derived calls from the multiplex PCR reads in MiXCR, one entry per CDR3 protein. The sample carries approximately 2,300 distinct CDR3 sequences, 28% recorded once. The template was genomic DNA from peripheral blood, not RNA. Trimming removed 1 base at V and 3 bases at J, with 13 bases between. Germline lookup yields CDR1 KGHSH and CDR2 LQKENI. The CDR3 spans 16 residues. The V call is TRBV18, the J call TRBJ2-1; the D gene is possibly TRBD1 (6 bases). The receptor comes from a human donor with a solid tumor. Specimen: blood. The CDR3 loop is CASSPRPPGVYNEQFF. The CDR3 bases are TGTGCCAGCTCACCACGTCCACCAGGGGTCTACAATGAGCAGTTCTTC.